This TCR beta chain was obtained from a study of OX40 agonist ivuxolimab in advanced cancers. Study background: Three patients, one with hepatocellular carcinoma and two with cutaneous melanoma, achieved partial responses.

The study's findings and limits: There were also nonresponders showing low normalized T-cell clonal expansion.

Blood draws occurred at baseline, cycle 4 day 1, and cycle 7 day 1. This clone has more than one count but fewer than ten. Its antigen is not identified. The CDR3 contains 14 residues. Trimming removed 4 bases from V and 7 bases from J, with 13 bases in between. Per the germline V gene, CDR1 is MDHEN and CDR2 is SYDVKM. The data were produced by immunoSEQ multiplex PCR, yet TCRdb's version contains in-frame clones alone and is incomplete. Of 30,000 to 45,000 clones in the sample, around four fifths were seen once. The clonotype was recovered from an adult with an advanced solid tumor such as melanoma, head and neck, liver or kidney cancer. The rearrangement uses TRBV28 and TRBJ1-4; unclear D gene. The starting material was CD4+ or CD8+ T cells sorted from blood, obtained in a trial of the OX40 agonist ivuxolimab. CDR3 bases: TGTGCCAGCAGTTGGAGCTCTGCGCGTGAAAAACTGTTTTTT. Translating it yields CASSWSSAREKLFF.